This TCR beta chain was identified in a study of somatic mutations in cytotoxic T cells in rheumatoid arthritis. For the study at large: Flow cytometry sorted some V beta antibody-stained T-cell populations to nearly 100% purity, V beta1+ cells among them being sequenced for TCRB. Study conclusions and caveats: More than 20% of CD8+ cells belonged to the largest clone in about an eighth of the roughly 65 patients. Statistical analysis of the slight TRBV07 underrepresentation in rheumatoid arthritis patients did not adjust for multiple comparisons.

Per the germline V gene, CDR1 is WSHSY and CDR2 is SAAADI. V dropped 11 bases and J dropped 0 bases, with 13 bases sitting between them. The CDR3 is 14 amino acids. Among the healthy controls, all of them blood donors, the median age was around 60 years (range roughly 20-80) and approximately 58% were female. Clones were sequenced by immunoSEQ multiplex PCR, and TCRdb holds only the in-frame ones, with some missing. Altogether 12,000 or so clones are present, nearly 80% being singletons, with the ten largest covering roughly an eighth. For this clone: Its antigen remains unidentified.

This chain joins TRBV10-2 and TRBJ2-2, with D tentatively TRBD2 (7 bases). Input material: CD8+ T cells sorted from blood. The sequence was obtained from a man aged 50-59 years in good health. This chain's CDR3 is CALGEGANTGELFF. The CDR3 nucleotides are TGCGCCCTCGGGGAGGGGGCGAACACCGGGGAGCTGTTTTTT.